These T cell receptor beta chains were read from a single sample in a study of blood T cell repertoires in COVID-19. The protocol was immunoSEQ multiplex PCR, while the TCRdb copy is restricted to in-frame clones and leaves out a portion. This sample has about 110,000 clones; around 76% occur once, and the top ten carry approximately 19%. The specimen was peripheral blood. These receptors originate from a woman in her 70s with acute or convalescent COVID-19. Each CDR3 is given with its conserved first and last residue. The order of the fields is V gene, J gene, clone size, D gene, CDR3 protein, CDR3 DNA. The D gene is left open where the match is weak. Size is omitted from some rows. Given values are once, few, many or a class for expanded clones.

TRBV19	TRBJ2-7	.	TRBD1	CASRRTGTAYEQYF	TGTGCCAGTAGAAGAACCGGGACAGCCTACGAGCAGTACTTC
TRBV28	TRBJ2-1	few	TRBD1	CASSPSGQGKEQFF	TGTGCCAGCAGTCCCTCTGGACAGGGGAAGGAGCAGTTCTTC
TRBV5-6	TRBJ1-4	.	.	CASRLSGTNEKLFF	TGTGCCAGCAGGCTTTCGGGGACTAATGAAAAACTGTTTTTT
TRBV5-1	TRBJ1-3	.	.	CASSLDRRGHTIYF	TGCGCCAGCAGCTTGGATAGGAGGGGCCACACCATATATTTT
TRBV6-4	TRBJ1-6	few	TRBD1	CASSDMGQGSPLHF	TGTGCCAGCAGTGACATGGGACAGGGTTCACCCCTCCACTTT
TRBV7-2	TRBJ2-5	.	TRBD2	CASSLRFSGGARVTQYF	TGTGCCAGCAGCTTAAGGTTTAGCGGGGGGGCAAGAGTGACCCAGTACTTC
TRBV5-4	TRBJ2-3	.	TRBD1	CASSLDRGTDTQYF	TGTGCCAGCAGCTTAGACAGGGGCACAGATACGCAGTATTTT
TRBV7-6	TRBJ1-3	once	.	CASSLARAGNTIYF	TGTGCCAGCAGCTTAGCCAGGGCTGGAAACACCATATATTTT
TRBV2	TRBJ2-7	.	TRBD2	CASGQTGRTTEQYF	TGTGCCAGCGGACAAACCGGGAGGACGACTGAGCAGTACTTC
TRBV30	TRBJ1-5	.	TRBD1	CAWSPGTGGGQPQHF	TGTGCCTGGAGCCCCGGGACAGGGGGCGGTCAGCCCCAGCATTTT
TRBV7-2	TRBJ1-5	.	.	CASSLSQGRKSNQPQHF	TGTGCCAGCAGCTTGTCTCAGGGGCGGAAAAGCAATCAGCCCCAGCATTTT
TRBV7-2	TRBJ2-2	.	.	CASSLFPQGLFGTGELFF	TGTGCCAGCAGCTTATTTCCTCAGGGACTTTTTGGCACCGGGGAGCTGTTTTTT
TRBV7-9	TRBJ1-1	.	TRBD1	CASSSDRGLTEAFF	TGTGCCAGCAGCTCAGACAGGGGGCTCACTGAAGCTTTCTTT
TRBV6-4	TRBJ2-2	.	TRBD1	CASSEQGTTGELFF	TGTGCCAGCAGTGAACAGGGGACGACCGGGGAGCTGTTTTTT
TRBV18	TRBJ2-3	.	TRBD1	CASSRGQGSMETDTQYF	TGTGCCAGCTCACGCGGACAGGGATCGATGGAGACAGATACGCAGTATTTT
TRBV11-2	TRBJ2-7	.	TRBD2	CASSLVPSGTYEQYF	TGTGCCAGCAGCTTAGTGCCTAGCGGCACCTACGAGCAGTACTTC
TRBV9	TRBJ1-5	.	.	CASGGGNQPQHF	TGTGCCAGCGGAGGGGGCAATCAGCCCCAGCATTTT
TRBV30	TRBJ2-7	.	.	CAWSVPGTYEQYF	TGTGCCTGGAGTGTACCAGGTACCTACGAGCAGTACTTC
TRBV5-6	TRBJ2-5	once	.	CASSLQGRQETQYF	TGTGCCAGCAGCCTACAGGGACGGCAAGAGACCCAGTACTTC
TRBV11-2	TRBJ1-1	.	TRBD1	CASSWGQLNTEAFF	TGTGCCAGCAGCTGGGGACAGTTGAACACTGAAGCTTTCTTT
TRBV30	TRBJ2-1	.	.	CAWRKSYNEQFF	TGTGCCTGGAGGAAGAGTTACAATGAGCAGTTCTTC
TRBV19	TRBJ1-1	.	.	CASVLGGGAEAFF	TGTGCCAGTGTGTTAGGGGGAGGGGCTGAAGCTTTCTTT
TRBV2	TRBJ1-2	.	TRBD1	CASRDRFGVNYGYTF	TGTGCCAGCAGGGACAGGTTTGGGGTTAACTATGGCTACACCTTC
TRBV30	TRBJ1-1	many	.	CAWSVQPGTEAFF	TGTGCCTGGAGTGTACAACCGGGGACTGAAGCTTTCTTT
TRBV28	TRBJ1-2	.	.	CASSLLLDYGYTF	TGTGCCAGCAGTCTCCTTCTAGACTATGGCTACACCTTC
TRBV9	TRBJ2-5	once	TRBD1	CASRSRDRRGSQETQYF	TGTGCCAGCAGATCTCGGGACAGGCGAGGGTCCCAAGAGACCCAGTACTTC
TRBV27	TRBJ1-6	.	.	CASSRDFSSYNSPLHF	TGTGCCAGCTCCCGGGACTTTAGCTCCTATAATTCACCCCTCCACTTT